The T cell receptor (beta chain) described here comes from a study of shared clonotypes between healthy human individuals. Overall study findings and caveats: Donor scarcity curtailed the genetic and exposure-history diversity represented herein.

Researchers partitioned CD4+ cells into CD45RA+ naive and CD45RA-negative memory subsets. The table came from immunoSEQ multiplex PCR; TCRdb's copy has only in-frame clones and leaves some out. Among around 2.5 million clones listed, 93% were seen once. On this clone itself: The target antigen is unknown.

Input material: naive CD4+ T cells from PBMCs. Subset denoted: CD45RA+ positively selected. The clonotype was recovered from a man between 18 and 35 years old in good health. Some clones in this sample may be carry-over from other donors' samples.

Here the CDR3 DNA reads TGCGCCAGCAGCCCAGTGCTAAGCGGATCCTATAATTCACCCCTCCACTTT. Translation gives CASSPVLSGSYNSPLHF. The chain recombines TRBV4-3 with TRBJ1-6; no clear D. The CDR3 loop spans 17 amino acids. Germline CDR1 reads LGHNA; CDR2 reads YSLEER. Trimming stripped 4 bases from V and 1 base from J, with 14 bases between.